The rows below give T cell receptor beta chains drawn from one sample of a study of shared clonotypes between healthy human individuals. Profiling relied on immunoSEQ multiplex PCR, and the TCRdb table lists in-frame clones only, not all of them. The sample includes about 2.1 million clones, around 95% seen only once; the top ten take over 1.5%. The source material was naive CD8+ T cells from PBMCs. These receptors originate from a man between 18 and 29 years old in good health. Some clones in this sample may be carry-over from other donors' samples. Both conserved end residues are part of each CDR3. The D gene is left open where the match is weak. Part of the rows lack a size; the others show once, few, many or a class for expanded clones.

clone size,J gene,V gene,D gene,CDR3 DNA,CDR3 protein
.,TRBJ2-2,TRBV2,.,TGTGCCAGCAGTCAAAATGGTGGCACCGGGGAGCTGTTTTTT,CASSQNGGTGELFF
.,TRBJ2-3,TRBV7-3,TRBD2,TGTGCCAGCAGCTTAACCCCGAGCGGGAGTCTTACAGATACGCAGTATTTT,CASSLTPSGSLTDTQYF
.,TRBJ2-1,TRBV4-3,.,TGCGCCAGCAGCCAAGCCCAGAACAATGAGCAGTTCTTC,CASSQAQNNEQFF
once,TRBJ1-4,TRBV7-9,.,TGTGCCAGCAGCTTTGATGTAAGGGATGCAACTAATGAAAAACTGTTTTTT,CASSFDVRDATNEKLFF
once,TRBJ2-7,TRBV7-9,.,TGTGCCAGCAGCCCCCGCGGGGGCGGGGAGTTGTACGAGCAGTACTTC,CASSPRGGGELYEQYF
.,TRBJ1-2,TRBV4-2,.,TGTGCCAGCAGCGAGGGCCAGACCTATGGCTACACCTTC,CASSEGQTYGYTF
once,TRBJ2-5,TRBV7-7,.,TGTGCCAGCAGCCCGCCGCAGGGGCCCTTTCAAGAGACCCAGTACTTC,CASSPPQGPFQETQYF
.,TRBJ1-2,TRBV7-9,.,TGTGCCAGTTTAGAGGGAACCCCCGACTATGGCTACACCTTC,CASLEGTPDYGYTF
.,TRBJ2-7,TRBV19,.,TGTGCCAGTAGTATAGGGCCGGTGGCTGCCGTTGGGGAGCAGTACTTC,CASSIGPVAAVGEQYF
.,TRBJ2-7,TRBV4-2,.,TGTGCCAGCAGCCAAGAAGTCGCGGGAACTATCTACGAGCAGTACTTC,CASSQEVAGTIYEQYF
.,TRBJ2-2,TRBV7-9,TRBD1,TGTGCCAGCAGCTTTAGTCAGGGGGCAAACACCGGGGAGCTGTTTTTT,CASSFSQGANTGELFF
.,TRBJ2-1,TRBV11-2,TRBD2,TGTGCCAGCAATTCCCGGGGACTAGCGGGATCCTACAATGAGCAGTTCTTC,CASNSRGLAGSYNEQFF
.,TRBJ1-1,TRBV6-6,.,TGTGCCAGCAGTTACCCGAGGGGAATGCGCACTGAAGCTTTCTTT,CASSYPRGMRTEAFF
.,TRBJ2-7,TRBV27,.,TGTGCCAGCAGTTTAAGGCCTCAGGGGGGGGGCTACGAGCAGTACTTC,CASSLRPQGGGYEQYF
.,TRBJ2-7,TRBV5-4,TRBD2,TGTGCCAGCAGCCCTCGGACTAGCGGGAGCTACGAGCAGTACTTC,CASSPRTSGSYEQYF
once,TRBJ2-7,TRBV7-3,TRBD1,TGTGCCAGCAGCCTAGACGGGACAGGGTCCTACGAGCAGTACTTC,CASSLDGTGSYEQYF
once,TRBJ2-7,TRBV28,TRBD2,TGTGCCAGCAGTTTAGAAACCGGGACTAGCGGGAACTCCTACGAGCAGTACTTC,CASSLETGTSGNSYEQYF
.,TRBJ2-5,TRBV6-1,TRBD1,TGTGCCAGCACCCTATACAGGGGTGAGCGGGAGACCCAGTACTTC,CASTLYRGERETQYF
.,TRBJ2-1,TRBV6-4,.,TGTGCCAGCAGTGAGGGCCAGGGCCGGGTCTACAATGAGCAGTTCTTC,CASSEGQGRVYNEQFF
once,TRBJ2-4,TRBV9,.,TGTGCCAGCAGCGCAGGGACACAAAACATTCAGTACTTC,CASSAGTQNIQYF
.,TRBJ2-7,TRBV5-1,TRBD1,TGCGCCAGCAGCTACGACCGGGACAGCTTGGCCTACGAGCAGTACTTC,CASSYDRDSLAYEQYF
.,TRBJ2-7,TRBV5-6,.,TGTGCCAGCAGCTTGGCCGGACACACCTACGAGCAGTACTTC,CASSLAGHTYEQYF
few,TRBJ1-2,TRBV28,.,TGTGCCAGCAGTTTAGCACGACTTGCCGGCTACACCTTC,CASSLARLAGYTF
.,TRBJ1-5,TRBV7-2,.,TGTGCCAGCAGCGCGGGATGGGGATGGCAGCCCCAGCATTTT,CASSAGWGWQPQHF
.,TRBJ2-7,TRBV4-3,.,TGCGCCAGCAGCGAAAGGACCAGCCGGTCCTACGAGCAGTACTTC,CASSERTSRSYEQYF
.,TRBJ2-7,TRBV30,.,TGTGCCTGGATGGCAGGGTCCTACGAGCAGTACTTC,CAWMAGSYEQYF
.,TRBJ2-7,TRBV27,TRBD2,TGTGCCAGCAGACGCGACATGGCGGGAGACCTATACGAGCAGTACTTC,CASRRDMAGDLYEQYF
.,TRBJ2-6,TRBV5-1,.,TGCGCCAGCAGCAGAGAAACAGTTTCTGGGGCCAACGTCCTGACTTTC,CASSRETVSGANVLTF
.,TRBJ2-5,TRBV4-1,.,TGCGCCAGCAGCCCCTTAGGGGCCCGGGAGAGCCCCCAAGAGACCCAGTACTTC,CASSPLGARESPQETQYF
once,TRBJ1-5,TRBV2,.,TGTGCCAGCAGTGAAGTTGGCAATCAGCCCCAGCATTTT,CASSEVGNQPQHF
.,TRBJ1-1,TRBV10-3,.,TGTGCCATCAGTGAGTGGACAGAGAACACTGAAGCTTTCTTT,CAISEWTENTEAFF
.,TRBJ1-4,TRBV28,.,TGTGCCAGCAGTTTGCGGGAAAAACTGTTTTTT,CASSLREKLFF
.,TRBJ2-3,TRBV11-2,.,TGTGCCAGCAGTCTAGCGCTCCTCAGGGGCACAGATACGCAGTATTTT,CASSLALLRGTDTQYF
.,TRBJ2-1,TRBV7-8,TRBD1,TGTGCCAGCAGCTTAGCGTGGACAGGGGTGGGCAATGAGCAGTTCTTC,CASSLAWTGVGNEQFF
.,TRBJ2-7,TRBV9,.,TGTGCCAGCAGCGTAGGCGTCAGCGTCGACGAGCAGTACTTC,CASSVGVSVDEQYF
.,TRBJ2-5,TRBV11-2,.,TGTGCCAGCAGCTTAGGGCGGGAGACCCAGTACTTC,CASSLGRETQYF
.,TRBJ2-3,TRBV9,.,TGTGCCAGCAGCGCTCAGGCAGCCTCTAGCACAGATACGCAGTATTTT,CASSAQAASSTDTQYF
.,TRBJ1-2,TRBV5-4,.,TGTGCCAGCAGCGCAGGGAGGCAAGGCTACACCTTC,CASSAGRQGYTF
.,TRBJ2-7,TRBV6-5,.,TGTGCCAGCAGTACCTCTTGGGACGAGCAGTACTTC,CASSTSWDEQYF
.,TRBJ2-7,TRBV2,TRBD2,TGTGCCAGCAGTGATGGAGCGGGAGATATCTACGAGCAGTACTTC,CASSDGAGDIYEQYF
.,TRBJ1-2,TRBV19,.,TGTGCCAGTAGTATCCCGTACTTACAGGGTCGAAACTATGGCTACACCTTC,CASSIPYLQGRNYGYTF